Below, 29 T cell receptor beta chains from the same sample are listed, as sequenced in a study of blood T cell repertoires in COVID-19. Method: immunoSEQ multiplex PCR; TCRdb's copy keeps in-frame clones and lacks some. The repertoire includes some 180,000 clones, around 85% of them detected once, and just under 8.5% sits in the top ten. Material: peripheral blood. The origin of the receptors is a woman aged 60 to 75 with acute or convalescent COVID-19.

The chain links TRBV5-1 to TRBJ2-1; D ambiguous. The V end lost 4 bases, the J end lost 0 bases, and 5 bases lay between the germline ends. The germline V gene encodes CDR1 SGHRS and CDR2 YFSETQ. The CDR3 contains 13 residues. CDR3 bases: TGCGCCAGCAGCGGAGTCTCCTACAATGAGCAGTTCTTC. Translation: CASSGVSYNEQFF.

The DNA of the CDR3 is TGTGCCACCAGCAGAGATTTTCCTAGTATCGTCTACGAGCAGTACTTC. This translates into CATSRDFPSIVYEQYF. The V call is TRBV15, the J call TRBJ2-7, with D hard to call. V was pared by 0 bases and J by 3 bases, with 15 bases between. CDR3 length: 16 amino acids. Per germline, CDR1 LNHNV and CDR2 YYDKDF (reference sequence).

The J gene is TRBJ1-6, the V gene TRBV6-1; 7 nucleotides match TRBD1. V lost 3 bases, J lost 4 bases, and 3 bases stayed unmatched. The length of the CDR3 is 15 residues. CDR1 is MNHNS and CDR2 is SASEGT in the germline V gene. CDR3 nucleotides: TGTGCCAGCAGTGAGACAGGGCCGTATAATTCACCCCTCCACTTT. It translates to CASSETGPYNSPLHF.

The chain is built from TRBV7-3 and TRBJ2-5; 13 nucleotides agree with TRBD2. Germline V gene sequence: CDR1 SGHTA, CDR2 FQGTGA. CDR3 length equals 15 residues. With 3 bases clipped from V and 4 bases from J, the junction kept 2 bases outside the gene matches. The CDR3 reads CASSFGLAGVETQYF. CDR3 in DNA: TGTGCCAGCAGCTTCGGACTAGCGGGAGTAGAGACCCAGTACTTC. The variable domain in full, completed from reference TRBV7-3 and TRBJ2-5, reads GAGVSQTPSNKVTEKGKYVELRCDPISGHTALYWYRQSLGQGPEFLIYFQGTGAADDSGLPNDRFFAVRPEGSVSTLKIQRTERGDSAVYLCASSFGLAGVETQYFGPGTRLLVL.

Only a few counts were recorded for this clone. A junction end diverges from the germline sequence, so it may reflect a read error. This chain connects TRBV7-9 to TRBJ1-2; D remains unclear. CDR1 and CDR2 from the germline V gene are SEHNR and FQNEAQ (reference sequence). This CDR3 is 12 amino acids long. The DNA for the CDR3 is TGTGCCAGCAGCCCACTGATCGGGAGCGGGGACTTC. The encoded protein is CASSPLIGSGDF.

The chain uses TRBV5-1 and TRBJ2-1; D perhaps matches TRBD2 (6 bases). V gave up 2 bases and J gave up 5 bases, with 11 bases separating them. Germline V gene lookup returns CDR1 SGHRS and CDR2 YFSETQ. The CDR3 contains 14 residues. The CDR3 loop is CASSFVGGNNEQFF. For the CDR3, the DNA is TGCGCCAGCAGCTTCGTGGGAGGAAACAATGAGCAGTTCTTC.

The genes are TRBV28 and TRBJ2-1; 15 bases map to TRBD2. This CDR3 region has 19 residues. After removal of 6 bases from V and 1 base from J, the junction contained 10 bases not matched to a gene. In germline, CDR1 is MDHEN, CDR2 SYDVKM. The CDR3 region has the DNA TGTGCCAGCAGCGAACTGGGACTAGCGGGAGGATCGTCCTACAATGAGCAGTTCTTC. This gives the protein CASSELGLAGGSSYNEQFF.

The J gene is TRBJ2-2, the V gene TRBV10-3; TRBD2 agrees at 8 bases. After removal of 10 bases from V and 6 bases from J, the junction contained 4 bases not matched to a gene. CDR3 length: 12 residues. Germline CDR1 reads ENHRY; CDR2 reads SYGVKD. CDR3 residues: CATRGGSGELFF. For the CDR3, the DNA is TGTGCCACCCGGGGGGGCTCCGGGGAGCTGTTTTTT.

The V gene is TRBV29-1, the J gene TRBJ2-3, with 11 bases identical to TRBD2. Looked up from germline, CDR1 is SQVTM and CDR2 is ANQGSEA. This CDR3 contains 14 residues. The junction had 6 bases not matched to a gene; V was cut back by 4 bases and J by 6 bases. Here the CDR3 reads CSVVLAGGRDTQYF. The CDR3 DNA reads TGCAGCGTTGTCCTAGCGGGAGGCCGGGATACGCAGTATTTT.

The V and J genes are TRBV2 and TRBJ2-2, with D unresolved. Germline CDR1 and CDR2: SNHLY and FYNNEI. CDR3 length: 14 residues. Trimming removed 7 bases from V and 5 bases from J, with 14 bases in between. As DNA, the CDR3 is TGTGCCAGCACTGAGTTTTCGAGTACCGGGGAGCTGTTTTTT. It yields the protein CASTEFSSTGELFF.

The genes are TRBV11-2 and TRBJ1-2; 7 bases map to TRBD1. J was trimmed by 3 bases and V by 4 bases; bases with no gene match: 5. The germline V gene encodes CDR1 SGHAT and CDR2 FQNNGV. The CDR3 has 14 residues. The CDR3 sequence: CASSSGQDYYGYTF. The CDR3 DNA follows: TGTGCCAGCAGCTCCGGACAGGATTACTATGGCTACACCTTC.

This chain connects TRBV9 to TRBJ2-1; 15 nucleotides agree with TRBD2. This CDR3 spans 19 amino acids. Germline CDR1 and CDR2: SGDLS and YYNGEE. J lost 0 bases, V lost 2 bases, and 6 bases had no gene match. CDR3 loop: CASSVGLAGGQSSYNEQFF. The CDR3 region has the DNA TGTGCCAGCAGCGTGGGACTAGCGGGAGGCCAGAGCTCCTACAATGAGCAGTTCTTC. Based on the CDR3 plus reference TRBV9 and TRBJ2-1, the full variable domain is DSGVTQTPKHLITATGQRVTLRCSPRSGDLSVYWYQQSLDQGLQFLIQYYNGEERAKGNILERFSAQQFPDLHSELNLSSLELGDSALYFCASSVGLAGGQSSYNEQFFGPGTRLTVL.

This clone has just one count. The V gene is TRBV6-1, the J gene TRBJ2-1, with D perhaps matching TRBD2 (5 bases). Deletions cut 4 bases from V and 2 bases from J, with 15 bases between. Germline loops: CDR1 MNHNS, CDR2 SASEGT. The CDR3 spans 16 residues. CDR3 amino acids: CASSAWGDSPYNEQFF. CDR3 DNA sequence: TGTGCCAGCAGTGCTTGGGGAGATAGCCCCTACAATGAGCAGTTCTTC.

The gene calls are TRBV30 and TRBJ1-2; 7 positions match TRBD1. CDR1 is GTSNPN and CDR2 is SVGIG in the germline V gene (reference sequence). The CDR3 runs 13 residues. The J segment lost 5 bases and the V segment lost 2 bases, leaving 5 bases of the junction unmatched. The CDR3 DNA sequence: TGTGCCTGGAGTACAGGGGACACTTATGGCTACACCTTC. This translates into CAWSTGDTYGYTF.

The rearrangement joins TRBV21-1 to TRBJ2-7; the table's D gene call, TRBD1, was not cross checked with the DNA. TRBV21-1 is flagged as a pseudogene. CDR3 length: 17 amino acids. CDR3 bases: TGTGCCAGCAGCAAATGCGGCCTTCTAAAGGGGACCTACGAGCAGTACGTC. This sequence encodes CASSKCGLLKGTYEQYV.

This chain joins TRBV7-8 and TRBJ1-1; 7 bases align to TRBD1. From germline, CDR1 is SGHVS and CDR2 FQNEAQ. J was trimmed by 1 base and V by 0 bases; bases with no gene match: 2. This CDR3 comprises 15 residues. Here the CDR3 reads CASSLAGQRNTEAFF. In DNA, the CDR3 is TGTGCCAGCAGCTTAGCGGGACAGAGGAACACTGAAGCTTTCTTT.

V gene TRBV5-1 combines with J gene TRBJ2-3; 7 nucleotides align to TRBD1. Germline CDR1 reads SGHRS; CDR2 reads YFSETQ. The length of the CDR3 is 17 residues. V trimming: 4 bases; J trimming: 0 bases; junction bases outside the gene matches: 11. CDR3 nucleotide sequence: TGCGCCAGCAGCGTCCAAGGGGGACAGCACAGCACAGATACGCAGTATTTT. This codes for CASSVQGGQHSTDTQYF.

This clone appeared a single time. CDR3 sequence: CARQTINTEAFF. The CDR3 DNA follows: TGTGCTAGGCAGACAATTAACACTGAAGCTTTCTTT. V is TRBV30 and J is TRBJ1-1; D is undetermined. CDR1 and CDR2 from the germline V gene are GTSNPN and SVGIG (reference sequence). The CDR3 covers 12 residues.

The chain links TRBV12-5 to TRBJ2-3; D is uncertain. Trimming shortened V by 6 bases and J by 6 bases, and 13 bases separated the two germline ends. The CDR3 length is 13 residues. The germline V gene encodes CDR1 LGHNT and CDR2 FRNRAP. The CDR3 loop is CASGLYAWDTQYF. As DNA, the CDR3 is TGTGCTAGTGGACTGTACGCGTGGGATACGCAGTATTTT.

The CDR3 sequence is CASSLPAGGPGSHNEQFF. DNA for the CDR3: TGCGCCAGCAGCTTGCCAGCGGGAGGGCCGGGTTCGCACAATGAGCAGTTCTTC. This rearrangement joins TRBV5-1 to TRBJ2-1; 10 positions match TRBD2. The V gene's germline CDR1 is SGHRS and CDR2 YFSETQ. V dropped 1 base and J dropped 5; count of bases not matched to a gene: 12. The CDR3 length is 18 residues.

The chain uses TRBV9 and TRBJ2-1; the match to TRBD2 covers 10 bases. This CDR3 is 17 amino acids long. The J segment lost 7 bases and the V segment lost 0 bases, leaving 10 bases of the junction unmatched. Germline CDR1 reads SGDLS; CDR2 reads YYNGEE. CDR3: CASSVGRLAGARNEQFF. The CDR3, as DNA: TGTGCCAGCAGCGTAGGCCGGCTAGCGGGAGCGAGGAATGAGCAGTTCTTC.

The rearrangement uses TRBV21-1 and TRBJ2-2; TRBD1, as called in the table, went unchecked against the DNA. TRBV21-1 is a recognized pseudogene. CDR3 size: 15 residues. The CDR3 is CASSQGQGAPGELFF. CDR3 sequence (DNA): TGTGCCAGCAGCCAGGGACAGGGGGCGCCCGGGGAGCTGTTTTTT.

The chain links TRBV5-1 to TRBJ2-1; 11 bases line up with TRBD2. The CDR3 runs 15 residues. Trimming at V came to 1 base and at J to 5 bases, leaving 2 bases not matched to a gene. Germline V CDR1 and CDR2: SGHRS, YFSETQ. In DNA form, the CDR3 reads TGCGCCAGCAGCTTGCCGGGACTAGCGGACAATGAGCAGTTCTTC. It is translated as CASSLPGLADNEQFF.

The chain links TRBV30 to TRBJ1-5; TRBD1 might be the D (5 bases). Trimming cost V 1 base and J 7 bases, with 17 bases left between them. Per the germline V gene, CDR1 is GTSNPN and CDR2 is SVGIG (reference sequence). CDR3 length: 15 residues. DNA of the CDR3: TGTGCCTGGAGTGGTCGGGGGGGAGCAGACCAGCCCCAGCATTTT. This codes for CAWSGRGGADQPQHF.

The chain couples TRBV19 to TRBJ2-1, with D perhaps TRBD2 (6 bases). This CDR3 has 15 amino acids. The germline gives CDR1 LNHDA, CDR2 SQIVND (reference sequence). V lost 11 bases and J lost 4, with 21 bases in between. CDR3 in amino acids: CASNFLGAGYNEQFF. The DNA of the CDR3 is TGTGCCTCCAATTTCCTGGGAGCGGGTTACAATGAGCAGTTCTTC. The full variable domain, completed using reference TRBV19 and TRBJ2-1, is DGGITQSPKYLFRKEGQNVTLSCEQNLNHDAMYWYRQDPGQGLRLIYYSQIVNDFQKGDIAEGYSVSREKKESFPLTVTSAQKNPTAFYLCASNFLGAGYNEQFFGPGTRLTVL.

This clone showed up just a few times. The rearrangement uses TRBV10-2 and TRBJ1-2; D might be TRBD1 (6 bases). The germline CDR1 and CDR2 sequences are WSHSY and SAAADI. The CDR3 sequence is 15 residues long. Trimming took 0 bases from V and 4 from J, leaving 12 bases between them. The CDR3 DNA sequence: TGCGCCAGCAGTGAGTCCGGGGGGCTGTTCTATGGCTACACCTTC. Its translation: CASSESGGLFYGYTF.

CDR3 nucleotides: TGTGCCAGTAGTATAGGAAATAGCCCGCCCGGGGAGCTGTTTTTT. Its protein product is CASSIGNSPPGELFF. The V gene is TRBV19, the J gene TRBJ2-2, with D hard to call. Germline loops: CDR1 LNHDA, CDR2 SQIVND (reference sequence). CDR3 size: 15 residues. The ends were cut back, 1 base at V and 6 bases at J, with 12 bases in the middle. Full variable domain (rest looked up from reference TRBV19 and TRBJ2-2): DGGITQSPKYLFRKEGQNVTLSCEQNLNHDAMYWYRQDPGQGLRLIYYSQIVNDFQKGDIAEGYSVSREKKESFPLTVTSAQKNPTAFYLCASSIGNSPPGELFFGEGSRLTVL.

The V call is TRBV5-1, the J call TRBJ2-7, with 7 bases that match TRBD2. The CDR3 loop spans 15 amino acids. J was trimmed by 7 bases and V by 1 base; bases with no gene match: 11. Per germline, CDR1 SGHRS and CDR2 YFSETQ. CDR3 protein: CASSLRWEGLREQYF. CDR3 bases: TGCGCCAGCAGCTTGAGGTGGGAGGGCCTTCGTGAGCAGTACTTC.

The chain carries TRBV7-3 and TRBJ2-5; a possible D gene is TRBD2 (6 bases). The CDR3 has 15 amino acids. V shed 6 bases and J shed 5 bases, with 19 bases lying between them. CDR1 SGHTA and CDR2 FQGTGA come from the germline V gene. CDR3 region: CASSPRGSGEETQYF. In DNA form, the CDR3 reads TGTGCCAGCAGTCCCCGGGGGAGCGGCGAGGAGACCCAGTACTTC.